This T cell receptor (beta chain) derives from a study of blood T cell repertoires in COVID-19 (dated by TCRdb to about 2020). Regarding the complete study: Samples from collaborators originated in the United States, Italy and Spain and spanned both the acute and convalescent phases of COVID-19. The samples were drawn from the first 160 participants of the ongoing ImmuneRACE study and from some 1,300 subjects provided by 6 global collaborators. The repertoires were made available in a free public database intended to serve as a resource for research on the immune response to SARS-CoV-2. Where available, HLA class I and class II types were obtained from metadata supplied by the sample provider rather than from assay-based typing. Subjects who had been exposed to COVID-19, were actively infected with it, or had recovered from it provided the deeply sampled blood TCRbeta repertoires that made up the dataset. The prospective study material was composed of cDNA or gDNA derived from T cells, B-cell-depleted T cells, or PBMCs. Nearly every sample came with metadata listing a de-identified subject ID, COVID-19 status, age in years and sex. Here is what the overall study found, with its caveats: Clinical and demographic metadata were provided uncurated, with the amount varying by source and participant.

The collaborating institutions used their own protocols to collect whole blood in K2EDTA tubes. Collaborator samples were shipped for TCRbeta analysis as frozen whole blood, isolated PBMCs, or DNA extracted from either sample type. This clone was seen a handful of times. It lacks a known antigen. It has no much larger one-base neighbor in the sample; base qualities were not kept. TCRbeta CDR3 regions were amplified from genomic DNA using the immunoSEQ Assay, a bias-controlled multiplex PCR. The authors' analysis ran thus. Nucleated cell counts per sample were estimated from amplification of reference gene primers within the assay. Sequence reads were collapsed and filtered to measure the absolute abundance of every unique TCRbeta CDR3 rearrangement. For each sample, productive Simpson clonality was calculated by taking the square root of Simpson's diversity index across productive rearrangements. Here the immuneACCESS table is served through TCRdb, limited to in-frame sequences with V and J called. Missing clones are a known gap in these copies; in checked studies unresolved V genes cover under half, and the rest lacks a known reason. For V, J and clone size, that table is used; D and trimming come from the DNA. Recorded for this sample are roughly 75,000 clones; 74% of them occurred a single time. The ten top clones hold roughly 2.6% of the sample.

V trim: 4 bases; J trim: 2 bases; unmatched bases: 9. The CDR1 and CDR2 encoded by the germline V gene are SGHRS and YFSETQ. The CDR3 covers 16 residues, taking in both the cysteine and the phenylalanine. Just CDR3 DNA is preserved here, 48 bases in frame from base 1. The clonotype originates from a human donor with acute or convalescent COVID-19. The donor label of this sample is uncertain. The chain joins TRBV5-1 to TRBJ2-3, and TRBD2 aligns with 8 junction nucleotides. Sequences were obtained from peripheral blood. The DNA sequence is as follows: TGCGCCAGCAGCCCGCGGGGGGCCGGAACCACAGATACGCAGTATTTT. Translated, this is CASSPRGAGTTDTQYF.